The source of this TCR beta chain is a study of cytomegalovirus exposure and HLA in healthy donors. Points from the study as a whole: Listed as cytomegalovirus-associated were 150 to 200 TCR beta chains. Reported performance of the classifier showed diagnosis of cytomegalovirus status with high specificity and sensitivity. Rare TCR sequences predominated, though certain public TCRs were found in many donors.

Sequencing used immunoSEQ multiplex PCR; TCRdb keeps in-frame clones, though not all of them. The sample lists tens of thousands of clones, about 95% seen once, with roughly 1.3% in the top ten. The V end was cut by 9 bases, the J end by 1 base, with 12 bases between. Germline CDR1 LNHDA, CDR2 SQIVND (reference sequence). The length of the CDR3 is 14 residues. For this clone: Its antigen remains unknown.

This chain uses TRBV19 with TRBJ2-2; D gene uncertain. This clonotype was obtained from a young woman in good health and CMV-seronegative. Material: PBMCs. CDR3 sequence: CASRLDWNTGELFF. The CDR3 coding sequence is TGTGCCAGCCGACTTGATTGGAACACCGGGGAGCTGTTTTTT.